The 27 T cell receptor beta chains listed next were all sequenced from one sample in a study of molecular identifiers for immune sequencing clone quantification. A single record per CDR3 protein comes from TCRdb applying MiXCR to the PCR reads. In the table there are 250,000 to 400,000 distinct CDR3 sequences, about a fifth of which are singletons. Sequencing was carried out using naive CD8+ T cells from blood, with Jurkat cell RNA spiked in. Stated subset: FACS-sorted CD8+CD4-CCR7+CD45RA+ naive T cells. These receptor sequences come from a human donor in good health. Some libraries in this study had Jurkat cell RNA spiked in.

This clonotype has at least ten counts. The chain has TRBV2 and TRBJ1-1; a possible D gene is TRBD1 (5 bases). Trimming shortened V by 9 bases and J by 4 bases, and 15 bases separated the two germline ends. The CDR3 length is 13 residues. CDR1 is SNHLY, CDR2 FYNNEI, per germline. In DNA, the CDR3 is TGTGCCAGGACGGGGGGTTCGGTCACTGAAGCTTTCTTT. This codes for CARTGGSVTEAFF.

The chain employs TRBV4-3 and TRBJ2-7; tentative D call: TRBD2 (6 bases). The length of the CDR3 is 17 residues. The germline gives CDR1 LGHNA, CDR2 YSLEER. With 0 bases removed from V and 2 bases from J, the gap between germline ends came to 17 bases. CDR3 nucleotide sequence: TGCGCCAGCAGCCAAGAGGTATTGGAGGGACTCCCCTACGAGCAGTACTTC. This codes for CASSQEVLEGLPYEQYF.

The sample holds a few counts of this clonotype. V usage is TRBV11-1 and J usage is TRBJ2-7, with TRBD2 matching over 10 bases. The CDR3 runs 14 residues. J gave up 3 bases and V 4 bases, and 3 bases lay outside the gene matches. Germline CDR1 reads SGHAT; CDR2 reads FQDESV (reference sequence). CDR3 nucleotide sequence: TGTGCCAGCAGCTATTGGACTAGCGGCTACGAGCAGTACTTC. The encoded protein is CASSYWTSGYEQYF. The complete variable domain, with remaining parts taken from reference TRBV11-1 and TRBJ2-7, reads EAEVAQSPRYKITEKSQAVAFWCDPISGHATLYWYRQILGQGPELLVQFQDESVVDDSQLPKDRFSAERLKGVDSTLKIQPAELGDSAMYLCASSYWTSGYEQYFGPGTRLTVT.

About this clonotype itself: This sequence may be a read error, since a much larger clone differs from it by one base. V and J are TRBV7-2 and TRBJ2-3; no clear D. The CDR3 runs 16 residues. CDR1 is SGHTA, CDR2 FQGNSA, per germline. CDR3 DNA: TGTGTCAGCAGCGTCCGGACCGATCCTAGCACAGATACGCAGTATTTT. It specifies CVSSVRTDPSTDTQYF.

This clonotype has at least ten counts. The chain has TRBV12-3 or TRBV12-4 and TRBJ1-4; maybe TRBD1 (6 bases). The CDR3 loop spans 15 amino acids. The V end was cut by 5 bases, the J end by 3 bases, with 13 bases between. The CDR3 loop is CASSPWTASNEKLFF. The CDR3 coding sequence is TGTGCCAGCAGTCCCTGGACAGCTTCTAATGAAAAACTGTTTTTT.

The chain has TRBV19 and TRBJ2-2; weak D call: TRBD1 (6 bases). The CDR3 is 15 amino acids. Germline CDR1 reads LNHDA; CDR2 reads SQIVND (reference sequence). V lost 5 bases and J 1 base, leaving 11 bases between the germline ends. The CDR3 nucleotides read TGTGCCAGTAGTTCCGGGACATGGAACACCGGGGAGCTGTTTTTT. It yields the protein CASSSGTWNTGELFF.

Concerning this clonotype: Here the CDR3 omits its conserved ending phenylalanine or tryptophan, so a read error is the likely source. This chain joins TRBV14 and TRBJ1-1, with TRBD1 as a possible D gene (6 bases). The CDR3 consists of 14 residues. The V gene's germline CDR1 is SGHDN and CDR2 FVKESK. V was shortened by 8 bases and J by 4 bases, with 17 bases between the two germline ends. The CDR3 nucleotides are TGTGCCAGCGGATCTGTGGCAGGGGCCACTGAAGCTTTCCTT. Protein: CASGSVAGATEAFL.

This clonotype was detected ten times or more. The chain links TRBV5-6 to TRBJ2-1; no clear D gene. Germline CDR1 SGHDT, CDR2 YYEEEE. Deletions cut 7 bases from V and 5 bases from J, with 13 bases between. The CDR3 contains 13 residues. The CDR3 reads CASEGDLNNEQFF. The CDR3 DNA sequence: TGTGCCAGCGAAGGCGACCTTAACAATGAGCAGTTCTTC.

The chain has TRBV28 and TRBJ1-4, with D possibly matching TRBD1 (6 bases). The CDR3 is 16 residues long. In germline, CDR1 is MDHEN, CDR2 SYDVKM. V was cut by 5 bases and J by 0 bases, with 13 bases left in between. CDR3 nucleotide sequence: TGTGCCAGCAGTCCGCTGGACAGAGCAACTAATGAAAAACTGTTTTTT. Protein sequence: CASSPLDRATNEKLFF.

This clonotype was seen only a few times. This sequence joins TRBV4-3 and TRBJ2-1; D is possibly TRBD2 (6 bases). V lost 1 base and J lost 8, with 12 bases in between. The CDR3 runs 14 residues. Germline V gives CDR1 LGHNA, CDR2 YSLEER. Here the CDR3 reads CASSQATGVDEQFF. In DNA form, the CDR3 reads TGCGCCAGCAGCCAAGCTACGGGGGTCGATGAGCAGTTCTTC.

Remarks on this clonotype: A read error is possible here, since a much larger clone lies one base away. The genes are TRBV9 and TRBJ1-2; 7 bases align to TRBD1. Germline V lookup: CDR1 SGDLS, CDR2 YYNGEE. The CDR3 totals 17 residues. Trimming took 0 bases from V and 4 from J; bases not matched to a gene: 12. Here the CDR3 DNA reads TGTGCCAGCAGCGTAGTTGAGGGGGCGGGTAGAGTCTATGGCTACACCTTC. Its translation: CASSVVEGAGRVYGYTF.

This clonotype was recorded many times. This chain links TRBV13 with TRBJ2-2; 8 bases are shared with TRBD1. The CDR3 has 13 amino acids. Germline loops: CDR1 PRHDT, CDR2 FYEKMQ (reference sequence). The V gene end was trimmed by 8 bases and the J gene end by 1 base; junction bases not matched to a gene: 0. In DNA form, the CDR3 reads TGTGCCAGCGGACAGGGGAACACCGGGGAGCTGTTTTTT. The encoded protein is CASGQGNTGELFF.

This clonotype showed up just a few times. The J gene is TRBJ2-3, the V gene TRBV7-9; maybe TRBD1 (6 bases). This CDR3 spans 17 amino acids. Germline V gives CDR1 SEHNR, CDR2 FQNEAQ (reference sequence). Trimming took off 6 bases at V and 6 bases at J, with 25 bases between the two ends. The CDR3 DNA reads as TGTGCCAGCAGTCAAGGGCTCCGACAGGACATCAGGGATACGCAGTATTTT. Translation: CASSQGLRQDIRDTQYF.

About this clonotype: A read error may produce the germline difference seen at one junction end. The chain joins TRBV12-3 or TRBV12-4 to TRBJ2-1, with 12 bases lining up with TRBD2. The CDR3 sequence is 16 residues long. CDR3 loop: CARSLPPGLAGNEQFF. CDR3 sequence (DNA): TGTGCCCGCAGTCTCCCTCCGGGACTAGCGGGCAATGAGCAGTTCTTC.

In this sample, this clonotype turned up many times. This chain links TRBV6-2 or TRBV6-3 with TRBJ1-5; no reliable D call. The germline CDR1 and CDR2 sequences are MNHEY and SVGEGT. V was cut by 8 bases and J by 2 bases, with 10 bases left in between. The CDR3 length is 13 residues. The CDR3 reads CASENGRNQPQHF. The CDR3 DNA reads as TGTGCCAGCGAAAATGGGCGCAATCAGCCCCAGCATTTT.

V and J are TRBV4-1 and TRBJ2-3, with D perhaps matching TRBD2 (6 bases). Germline values: CDR1 MGHRA, CDR2 YSYEKL. Trimming removed 6 bases at V and 2 bases at J, with 15 bases between. The CDR3 is 15 amino acids. The CDR3 loop is CASSYSSGNTDTQYF. In nucleotides, the CDR3 is TGCGCCAGCAGTTACAGTAGCGGAAACACAGATACGCAGTATTTT.

This clonotype has a count of ten or more. J is TRBJ1-1 and V is TRBV7-9; D gene ambiguous. The V gene's germline CDR1 is SEHNR and CDR2 FQNEAQ (reference sequence). V lost 6 bases to trimming and J lost 1 base, with 6 bases between them. This CDR3 has 12 amino acids. CDR3 in DNA: TGTGCCAGCAGGAGATCGAACACTGAAGCTTTCTTT. Its translation: CASRRSNTEAFF.

Here the CDR3 reads CANSPRSGSSYEQYF. CDR3 nucleotides: TGTGCCAACAGCCCTAGGTCCGGGAGCTCCTACGAGCAGTACTTC. This sequence joins TRBV27 and TRBJ2-7; tentative D call: TRBD2 (6 bases). Germline V lookup: CDR1 MNHEY, CDR2 SMNVEV (reference sequence). V was clipped by 10 bases and J by 0 bases, with 19 bases between them. The CDR3 spans 15 residues.

For this clonotype: A much larger clone is a single base away; this may be a read error. The chain uses TRBV12-3 or TRBV12-4 and TRBJ2-3; D is unclear. The CDR3 has 12 amino acids. CDR3: CASTPDDDTPYF. CDR3 sequence (DNA): TGTGCCAGCACCCCCGACGATGATACGCCGTATTTT.

This clonotype was detected many times. This chain connects TRBV12-3 or TRBV12-4 to TRBJ2-6, with D unclear. V shed 6 bases and J shed 0 bases, with 9 bases lying between them. This CDR3 has 15 amino acids. CDR3 nucleotides: TGTGCCAGCAGCCCCCCGGTCTCTGGGGCCAACGTCCTGACTTTC. Its protein product is CASSPPVSGANVLTF.

This clonotype was detected ten times or more. This sequence joins TRBV29-1 and TRBJ2-1; either TRBD1 or TRBD2 may fit D (5 bases each). CDR3 size: 13 residues. Germline V gives CDR1 SQVTM, CDR2 ANQGSEA. V lost 1 base, J lost 1 base, and 5 bases lay in between. CDR3 in DNA: TGCAGCGTTGAAGGGGGGTCCTACAATGAGCAGTTCTTC. Its translation is CSVEGGSYNEQFF.

Many counts were recorded for this clonotype. J is TRBJ2-5 and V is TRBV14; 10 nucleotides agree with TRBD1. CDR1 is SGHDN, CDR2 FVKESK, per germline. The CDR3 extends over 15 amino acids. Trimming removed 4 bases from V and 3 bases from J; junction bases left unmatched: 5. CDR3 DNA sequence: TGTGCCAGCAGCCCGACGACAGGGGGCGAAGAGACCCAGTACTTC. Amino acid sequence: CASSPTTGGEETQYF.

This clonotype appeared many times. The chain carries TRBV28 and TRBJ2-1, with D perhaps matching TRBD2 (5 bases). Germline CDR1 and CDR2: MDHEN and SYDVKM. There are 12 residues in the CDR3. The ends were cut back, 6 bases at V and 14 bases at J, with 17 bases in the middle. The CDR3 DNA reads TGTGCCAGCAGCAACCCCGACCCGGAGGAGTTCTTC. Protein sequence: CASSNPDPEEFF.

There are many counts of this clonotype. The V call is TRBV12-3 or TRBV12-4, the J call TRBJ1-4; D possibly corresponds to TRBD1 (5 bases). Between the trimmed V and J ends, which lost 6 bases and 12 bases, there was a span of 14 bases. This CDR3 spans 12 amino acids. CDR3 sequence (DNA): TGTGCCAGCAGCCTCGGGGGTGTGGAACTGTTTTTT. Translating it yields CASSLGGVELFF.

Turning to this clonotype: This may be a read error, as it is one base from a much larger clone. Without the conserved terminal phenylalanine or tryptophan, this CDR3 likely stems from a read error. The chain employs TRBV5-6 and TRBJ2-2; D call uncertain. V was shortened by 4 bases and J by 6 bases, with 10 bases between the two germline ends. CDR3 size: 13 residues. Germline V gene data show CDR1 as SGHDT and CDR2 as YYEEEE. This CDR3 is CASSRSEAGELFL. The CDR3 DNA is TGTGCCAGCAGCCGAAGCGAGGCCGGGGAGCTGTTTCTT.

This clonotype has ten or more counts. The chain employs TRBV7-6 and TRBJ2-6, with 7 bases aligning to TRBD1. Germline V gives CDR1 SGHVS, CDR2 FNYEAQ. The junction had 4 bases not matched to a gene; V was cut back by 5 bases and J by 0 bases. This CDR3 has 16 residues. In nucleotides, the CDR3 is TGTGCCAGCAGCCCCGGGACAGCCTCTGGGGCCAACGTCCTGACTTTC. Amino acid sequence: CASSPGTASGANVLTF.

This clonotype was observed many times. The genes are TRBV6-5 and TRBJ1-5, with D unclear. V shed 8 bases and J shed 1 base, with 15 bases lying between them. The CDR3 length is 15 residues. CDR1 is MNHEY and CDR2 is SVGAGI in the germline V gene. The DNA for the CDR3 is TGTGCCAGCTCCCCAAGGATTTGGAGCAATCAGCCCCAGCATTTT. Protein sequence: CASSPRIWSNQPQHF.